Following are 26 T cell receptor beta chains from one sample sequenced in a study of blood T cell repertoires in COVID-19. Some clones are missing from TCRdb's copy, which holds only in-frame ones; the method was immunoSEQ multiplex PCR. Of tens of thousands of clones listed, approximately 80% are singletons. The sample taken for sequencing was peripheral blood. The receptors were gathered from a man aged 60 to 75 with acute or convalescent COVID-19.

The chain combines TRBV28 with TRBJ2-4, with 7 positions matching TRBD1. Germline CDR1 MDHEN, CDR2 SYDVKM. CDR3 length equals 15 residues. V lost 4 bases and J lost 9; bases outside the gene matches: 12. The CDR3 nucleotides are TGTGCCAGCAGTTCCCTTCCGGGACAGCGGCCCATTCAGTACTTC. It translates to CASSSLPGQRPIQYF. Variable domain in full (rest from reference TRBV28 and TRBJ2-4): DVKVTQSSRYLVKRTGEKVFLECVQDMDHENMFWYRQDPGLGLRLIYFSYDVKMKEKGDIPEGYSVSREKKERFSLILESASTNQTSMYLCASSSLPGQRPIQYFGAGTRLSVL.

J is TRBJ2-2 and V is TRBV12-3 or TRBV12-4; TRBD2 might be the D (5 bases). V was pared by 4 bases and J by 6 bases, with 6 bases between. The CDR3 sequence is 12 residues long. CDR3 sequence (DNA): TGTGCCAGCAGTTCGGGGTCCGGGGAGCTGTTTTTT. Protein: CASSSGSGELFF.

This chain uses TRBV20-1 with TRBJ1-6, with TRBD1 as a possible D gene (5 bases). Between the trimmed V and J ends, which lost 3 bases and 4 bases, there was a span of 10 bases. The CDR3 contains 14 residues. Looked up from germline, CDR1 is DFQATT and CDR2 is SNEGSKA (reference sequence). DNA of the CDR3: TGCAGTGCTAGTTACAGGAGTTATAATTCACCCCTCCACTTT. As protein: CSASYRSYNSPLHF.

The chain couples TRBV29-1 to TRBJ2-4; 7 bases are shared with TRBD1. Trimming removed 3 bases from V and 7 bases from J; junction bases left unmatched: 3. This CDR3 is 12 amino acids long. Germline CDR1 is SQVTM and CDR2 is ANQGSEA. The CDR3 is CSVDETGNIQYF. The CDR3 coding sequence is TGCAGCGTTGACGAGACAGGGAACATTCAGTACTTC.

A note on this clone: One end of the junction varies from germline; a read error may be responsible. The chain employs TRBV29-1 and TRBJ2-7; D not certain. Germline CDR1 SQVTM, CDR2 ANQGSEA. This CDR3 comprises 10 residues. The CDR3 here is CSVGLKLEDF. The CDR3 DNA is TGCAGCGTTGGGTTGAAGCTCGAGGACTTC.

The J gene is TRBJ1-1, the V gene TRBV5-1, with D unclear. Between the trimmed V and J ends, which lost 0 bases and 8 bases, there was a span of 11 bases. The CDR3 is made up of 13 amino acids. Germline V gene sequence: CDR1 SGHRS, CDR2 YFSETQ. The CDR3 DNA reads as TGCGCCAGCAGCTTGGAAGGTACTACCGAAGCTTTCTTT. It specifies CASSLEGTTEAFF.

J is TRBJ2-7 and V is TRBV7-6; TRBD2 might be the D (7 bases). Germline assignment: CDR1 SGHVS and CDR2 FNYEAQ. This CDR3 is 16 amino acids long. V was shortened by 0 bases and J by 6 bases, with 18 bases between the two germline ends. DNA of the CDR3: TGTGCCAGCAGCTTAGCGGGGGGGGCGCCCCTCCCCGAGCAGTACTTC. This gives the protein CASSLAGGAPLPEQYF.

The V and J genes are TRBV5-4 and TRBJ1-2, with D unresolved. V lost 4 bases and J 2 bases, leaving 12 bases between the germline ends. The germline V gene has CDR1 SGHNT and CDR2 YYREEE (reference sequence). The length of the CDR3 is 14 residues. The CDR3 nucleotides are TGTGCCAGCAGCCCGCCGTGGGCAAACTATGGCTACACCTTC. It yields the protein CASSPPWANYGYTF.

As regards this clone: A junction end diverges from the germline sequence, so it may reflect a read error. This chain connects TRBV7-6 to TRBJ2-2; tentative D call: TRBD2 (5 bases). Germline V lookup: CDR1 SGHVS, CDR2 FNYEAQ. The CDR3 has 15 amino acids. CDR3 DNA: TGTGCCAGCAGTTTAGACGGGGAGATGACCGGGGAGCTGTTTTTT. It yields the protein CASSLDGEMTGELFF.

This clone was counted between two and nine times. V is TRBV2 and J is TRBJ1-5; 8 bases map to TRBD1. With 2 bases clipped from V and 4 bases from J, the junction kept 4 bases outside the gene matches. The CDR3 is 15 residues long. CDR1 and CDR2 (germline): SNHLY, FYNNEI. The CDR3 bases are TGTGCCAGCAGTGAACAGGGGGCTCGGAATCAGCCCCAGCATTTT. Translated, it gives CASSEQGARNQPQHF.

This clone has a handful of counts. This chain connects TRBV28 to TRBJ1-4; possible D gene TRBD1, 6 bases. This CDR3 spans 15 amino acids. The germline V and J ends were trimmed by 4 bases and 6 bases, with 15 bases remaining between them. Germline-derived CDR1 and CDR2 are MDHEN and SYDVKM. The CDR3 reads CASSSTGKSYEKLFF. CDR3 nucleotides: TGTGCCAGCAGTTCTACAGGGAAGTCATATGAAAAACTGTTTTTT.

This chain uses TRBV4-2 with TRBJ1-1; 11 bases agree with TRBD1. After removal of 0 bases from V and 4 bases from J, the junction contained 13 bases not matched to a gene. Germline CDR1 LGHNA, CDR2 YNFKEQ. The CDR3 consists of 19 residues. The CDR3 DNA is TGTGCCAGCAGCCAAGAACGGTCTTGGACAGGGGGCCCGAGCACTGAAGCTTTCTTT. Translating it yields CASSQERSWTGGPSTEAFF.

This rearrangement joins TRBV14 to TRBJ1-2; weak D call: TRBD1 (6 bases). This CDR3 region has 13 residues. Germline CDR1 reads SGHDN; CDR2 reads FVKESK. The V end lost 3 bases, the J end lost 4 bases, and 9 bases lay between the germline ends. CDR3 in amino acids: CASSQFRGYGYTF. DNA of the CDR3: TGTGCCAGCAGCCAGTTCAGGGGCTATGGCTACACCTTC.

The V gene is TRBV5-8, the J gene TRBJ1-4; D uncertain. The CDR3 is 17 amino acids. V lost 0 bases to trimming and J lost 5 bases, with 17 bases between them. Germline V gives CDR1 SGHTS, CDR2 YDEGEE. The CDR3 sequence is CASSLGVSRLSNEKLFF. DNA for the CDR3: TGTGCCAGCAGCTTGGGCGTCTCTAGGTTGAGCAATGAAAAACTGTTTTTT.

This sequence joins TRBV7-9 and TRBJ1-3; a weak D match, TRBD1 (6 bases). This CDR3 has 14 amino acids. Trimming pared 4 bases from V and 6 bases from J, leaving 13 bases between. Germline V CDR1 and CDR2: SEHNR, FQNEAQ (reference sequence). This CDR3 reads CASSSWTDLNTIYF. In nucleotides, the CDR3 is TGTGCCAGCAGCTCATGGACAGACCTAAACACCATATATTTT.

The gene calls are TRBV7-2 and TRBJ1-2, with a weak D call TRBD1 (6 bases). In germline, CDR1 is SGHTA, CDR2 FQGNSA. CDR3 size: 18 residues. V was shortened by 5 bases and J by 0 bases, with 22 bases between the two germline ends. The CDR3 coding sequence is TGTGCCAGCAGCGGCAGGGAGGGATACGGGACAACTAACTATGGCTACACCTTC. Translating gives CASSGREGYGTTNYGYTF.

The rearrangement uses TRBV7-9 and TRBJ2-2; D uncertain. Trimming took off 0 bases at V and 7 bases at J, with 3 bases between the two ends. Germline CDR1 and CDR2: SEHNR and FQNEAQ (reference sequence). The CDR3 spans 12 residues. CDR3 residues: CASSLAGGELFF. The DNA for the CDR3 is TGTGCCAGCAGCTTAGCCGGCGGGGAGCTGTTTTTT.

This clone has a single count. The chain recombines TRBV30 with TRBJ1-1; D not resolved. The CDR3 runs to 13 residues. CDR1 and CDR2 (germline): GTSNPN, SVGIG (reference sequence). V lost 0 bases, J lost 0 bases, and 5 bases lay in between. The CDR3 loop is CAWSVRVNTEAFF. CDR3 DNA sequence: TGTGCCTGGAGTGTACGGGTGAACACTGAAGCTTTCTTT.

The gene calls are TRBV5-1 and TRBJ2-3, with TRBD1 identical over 7 bases. J lost 6 bases, V lost 4 bases, and 8 bases had no gene match. Germline CDR1 is SGHRS and CDR2 is YFSETQ. The CDR3 extends over 14 amino acids. For the CDR3, the DNA is TGCGCCAGCAGCGCCACAGGGGCTCGGGATACGCAGTATTTT. As protein: CASSATGARDTQYF.

J is TRBJ1-4 and V is TRBV18; 7 bases line up with TRBD1. CDR3 size: 15 residues. Germline V gene data show CDR1 as KGHSH and CDR2 as LQKENI. The ends lost 4 bases at V and 5 bases at J; junction bases unmatched: 7. The CDR3 loop is CASSRLGTDNEKLFF. The CDR3 nucleotides read TGTGCCAGCTCACGGCTCGGGACAGACAATGAAAAACTGTTTTTT.

This chain joins TRBV13 and TRBJ2-1, with D unclear. Trimming removed 5 bases at V and 2 bases at J, with 13 bases between. Per germline, CDR1 PRHDT and CDR2 FYEKMQ (reference sequence). The CDR3 is 15 residues long. The CDR3 nucleotides read TGTGCCAGCAGCCCAACGGCAGGCGCCTACAATGAGCAGTTCTTC. Translated: CASSPTAGAYNEQFF.

V usage is TRBV5-6 and J usage is TRBJ1-2; D is possibly TRBD1 (6 bases). Germline CDR1 and CDR2: SGHDT and YYEEEE. Trimming took 0 bases from V and 5 from J, leaving 11 bases between them. The length of the CDR3 is 14 residues. For the CDR3, the DNA is TGTGCCAGCAGCTTGGGGACAGTTTCTTATGGCTACACCTTC. Translated, it gives CASSLGTVSYGYTF.

This clone appeared a single time. V and J are TRBV5-6 and TRBJ2-2; possibly TRBD1 for D (6 bases). The CDR3 has 16 amino acids. V lost 5 bases and J 0 bases, leaving 14 bases between the germline ends. Germline lookup yields CDR1 SGHDT and CDR2 YYEEEE. CDR3 coding DNA: TGTGCCAGCAGTATAAGTAGGGGGACGAACACCGGGGAGCTGTTTTTT. It translates to CASSISRGTNTGELFF.

The rearrangement joins TRBV15 to TRBJ1-6; TRBD1 might be the D (5 bases). V gave up 1 base and J gave up 5 bases, with 9 bases separating them. The CDR3 length is 15 residues. Germline V CDR1 and CDR2: LNHNV, YYDKDF (reference sequence). As DNA, the CDR3 is TGTGCCACCAGCAGAGGATCAGGGAATAATTCACCCCTCCACTTT. It codes for CATSRGSGNNSPLHF.

The J gene is TRBJ1-1, the V gene TRBV19, with 9 bases matching TRBD1. The CDR3 length is 14 residues. After removal of 4 bases from V and 3 bases from J, the junction contained 3 bases not matched to a gene. Germline CDR1 reads LNHDA; CDR2 reads SQIVND (reference sequence). The CDR3 protein is CASSNRDRDTEAFF. For the CDR3, the DNA is TGTGCCAGTAGTAACCGGGACAGGGACACTGAAGCTTTCTTT.

The chain carries TRBV24-1 and TRBJ1-2; 10 bases agree with TRBD1. In germline, CDR1 is KGHDR, CDR2 SFDVKD. The CDR3 has 16 amino acids. The ends lost 2 bases at V and 7 bases at J; junction bases unmatched: 9. The CDR3 region has the DNA TGTGCCACCAGTGATTCGGCTCCCGGGACAGGGGCTGGCTACACCTTC. It specifies CATSDSAPGTGAGYTF.